This is a list of T cell receptor beta chains from one sample in a study of blood T cell repertoires in COVID-19. Assay: immunoSEQ multiplex PCR; the TCRdb copy retains only in-frame clones and omits some. The sample holds under 400,000 clones, 90% seen once. Sequenced input: peripheral blood. The receptor set was obtained from a woman aged 30 to 39 with COVID-19, enrolled during active disease. CDR3s include the opening cysteine and the closing phenylalanine or tryptophan. The order of the fields is D gene, J gene, V gene, clone size, CDR3 length, CDR3 DNA, CDR3 protein. D genes are given only for firm matches. Expanded clones are given a class, and other clones once, few, many or no size at all.

d_call: TRBD1
j_call: TRBJ1-1
v_call: TRBV2
clone_size: .
cdr3_length: 12
cdr3_nt: TGTGCCAGCGGGGGACAGGTTAATGAAGCTTTCTTT
cdr3_aa: CASGGQVNEAFF

d_call: TRBD2
j_call: TRBJ2-7
v_call: TRBV11-2
clone_size: once
cdr3_length: 15
cdr3_nt: TGTGCCAGCAGCTTAGGACTAGCGGAAATCTACGAGCAGTACTTC
cdr3_aa: CASSLGLAEIYEQYF

d_call: .
j_call: TRBJ2-1
v_call: TRBV2
clone_size: .
cdr3_length: 13
cdr3_nt: TGTGCCAGCAGTGATCTAGTACACAATGAGCAGTTCTTC
cdr3_aa: CASSDLVHNEQFF

d_call: .
j_call: TRBJ2-1
v_call: TRBV11-3
clone_size: .
cdr3_length: 16
cdr3_nt: TGTGCCAGCAGCTTAGGGGGGACAAGCTCCTACAATGAGCAGTTCTTC
cdr3_aa: CASSLGGTSSYNEQFF

d_call: TRBD1
j_call: TRBJ2-7
v_call: TRBV20-1
clone_size: .
cdr3_length: 13
cdr3_nt: TGCAGTGCTAGTGGACAGGGTGTAGGAGAGCAGTACTTC
cdr3_aa: CSASGQGVGEQYF

d_call: TRBD1
j_call: TRBJ1-1
v_call: TRBV6-6
clone_size: .
cdr3_length: 15
cdr3_nt: TGTGCCAGCAGTTACCCCCAGGGGGGTGGAACTGAAGCTTTCTTT
cdr3_aa: CASSYPQGGGTEAFF

d_call: TRBD1
j_call: TRBJ1-2
v_call: TRBV5-1
clone_size: .
cdr3_length: 17
cdr3_nt: TGCGCCAGCAGCTTTGGGACTCCGGGACAGGGGAACTATGGCTACACCTTC
cdr3_aa: CASSFGTPGQGNYGYTF

d_call: .
j_call: TRBJ2-2
v_call: TRBV7-2
clone_size: once
cdr3_length: 14
cdr3_nt: TGTGCCAGCAGCATCTGGACTCAAACCGGGGAGCTGTTTTTT
cdr3_aa: CASSIWTQTGELFF

d_call: TRBD1
j_call: TRBJ1-5
v_call: TRBV6-6
clone_size: .
cdr3_length: 21
cdr3_nt: TGTGCCAGCAGTCCCAAAATAGCGACAGGGGGCCTTGTATATAGCAATCAGCCCCAGCATTTT
cdr3_aa: CASSPKIATGGLVYSNQPQHF

d_call: TRBD2
j_call: TRBJ2-1
v_call: TRBV27
clone_size: .
cdr3_length: 17
cdr3_nt: TGTGCCAGCAGTTTAAAAGCGGGGCGGGAGGGCCTTCATGAGCAGTTCTTC
cdr3_aa: CASSLKAGREGLHEQFF

d_call: TRBD1
j_call: TRBJ2-1
v_call: TRBV6-1
clone_size: .
cdr3_length: 15
cdr3_nt: TGTGCCAGCAGTGAGCGACAGGGGTCGGCGTCTGAGCAGTTCTTC
cdr3_aa: CASSERQGSASEQFF

d_call: TRBD1
j_call: TRBJ2-7
v_call: TRBV10-1
clone_size: .
cdr3_length: 14
cdr3_nt: TGCGCCAGCAGCCGGACAGGGCTCTCCTACGAGCAGTACTTC
cdr3_aa: CASSRTGLSYEQYF

d_call: .
j_call: TRBJ2-5
v_call: TRBV29-1
clone_size: .
cdr3_length: 14
cdr3_nt: TGCAGCGTTGAAATAGGGGGGGCCGGAGAGACCCAGTACTTC
cdr3_aa: CSVEIGGAGETQYF

d_call: .
j_call: TRBJ1-1
v_call: TRBV5-4
clone_size: once
cdr3_length: 13
cdr3_nt: TGTGCCAGCAGCTTGAACACGTATACTGAAGCTTTCTTT
cdr3_aa: CASSLNTYTEAFF

d_call: TRBD1
j_call: TRBJ1-1
v_call: TRBV4-1
clone_size: .
cdr3_length: 15
cdr3_nt: TGCGCCAGCAGCCAGGGGGGGACAGGTGGGACTGAAGCTTTCTTT
cdr3_aa: CASSQGGTGGTEAFF

d_call: .
j_call: TRBJ2-2
v_call: TRBV29-1
clone_size: once
cdr3_length: 14
cdr3_nt: TGCAGCGTTGAAAGACAGACGAACACCGGGGAGCTGTTTTTT
cdr3_aa: CSVERQTNTGELFF

d_call: TRBD1
j_call: TRBJ1-6
v_call: TRBV5-1
clone_size: .
cdr3_length: 15
cdr3_nt: TGCGCCAGCAGCAACGGACAGGGCGGCCCTTCACCCCTCCACTTT
cdr3_aa: CASSNGQGGPSPLHF

d_call: .
j_call: TRBJ1-6
v_call: TRBV11-2
clone_size: .
cdr3_length: 14
cdr3_nt: TGTGCCAGCAGCCAACAGGGAAGGGAATCACCCCTCCACTTT
cdr3_aa: CASSQQGRESPLHF

d_call: TRBD1
j_call: TRBJ1-3
v_call: TRBV7-8
clone_size: .
cdr3_length: 15
cdr3_nt: TGTGCCAGCAGCTCCCGGGACAGGGGGGGAAACACCATATATTTT
cdr3_aa: CASSSRDRGGNTIYF

d_call: .
j_call: TRBJ1-2
v_call: TRBV15
clone_size: .
cdr3_length: 17
cdr3_nt: TGTGCCACCAGCAGAGGAAACAGGGAAGAGTATGGCAATGGCTACACCTTC
cdr3_aa: CATSRGNREEYGNGYTF

d_call: .
j_call: TRBJ2-6
v_call: TRBV7-9
clone_size: .
cdr3_length: 18
cdr3_nt: TGTGCCAGCAGCTTAGTTGGCAGGGTAAGCTCTGGGGCCAACGTCCTGACTTTC
cdr3_aa: CASSLVGRVSSGANVLTF

d_call: .
j_call: TRBJ1-1
v_call: TRBV7-8
clone_size: .
cdr3_length: 14
cdr3_nt: TGTGCCAGCAGCTTAGCAAACACAAACACTGAAGCTTTCTTT
cdr3_aa: CASSLANTNTEAFF

d_call: .
j_call: TRBJ1-1
v_call: TRBV3-1/TRBV3-2
clone_size: once
cdr3_length: 11
cdr3_nt: TGTGCCAGCAGCCTCGACACGAAAGCTTTCTTT
cdr3_aa: CASSLDTKAFF

d_call: TRBD1
j_call: TRBJ1-5
v_call: TRBV7-9
clone_size: .
cdr3_length: 15
cdr3_nt: TGTGCCAGCAGCTTATGGACAGGTAGCAATCAGCCCCAGCATTTT
cdr3_aa: CASSLWTGSNQPQHF

d_call: TRBD2
j_call: TRBJ2-2
v_call: TRBV5-6
clone_size: .
cdr3_length: 16
cdr3_nt: TGTGCCAGCAGCCCGGGACTAGCGGGAGGAACCGGGGAGCTGTTTTTT
cdr3_aa: CASSPGLAGGTGELFF

d_call: .
j_call: TRBJ2-6
v_call: TRBV2
clone_size: .
cdr3_length: 15
cdr3_nt: TGTGCCAGCAGTGTCGGGATATCTGGGGCCAACGTCCTGACTTTC
cdr3_aa: CASSVGISGANVLTF

d_call: .
j_call: TRBJ2-3
v_call: TRBV5-1
clone_size: .
cdr3_length: 14
cdr3_nt: TGCGCCAGCTTTCAGGGGGGAGGCACGGATACGCAGTATTTT
cdr3_aa: CASFQGGGTDTQYF

d_call: .
j_call: TRBJ1-2
v_call: TRBV27
clone_size: .
cdr3_length: 16
cdr3_nt: TGTGCCAGCAGTTTCAACGGACTCTTAGCTAACTATGGCTACACCTTC
cdr3_aa: CASSFNGLLANYGYTF

d_call: .
j_call: TRBJ1-4
v_call: TRBV6-6
clone_size: .
cdr3_length: 15
cdr3_nt: TGTGCCAGCGTCCCGGGGGACGGACCTAATGAAAAACTGTTTTTT
cdr3_aa: CASVPGDGPNEKLFF

d_call: TRBD1
j_call: TRBJ2-7
v_call: TRBV7-2
clone_size: .
cdr3_length: 16
cdr3_nt: TGTGCCAGCAGCTTAGCCATCGGACAGGGTGCCTACGAGCAGTACTTC
cdr3_aa: CASSLAIGQGAYEQYF

d_call: .
j_call: TRBJ1-1
v_call: TRBV5-6
clone_size: .
cdr3_length: 14
cdr3_nt: TGTGCCAGCAGCTTGGGCTCCCAGGGCACTGAAGCTTTCTTT
cdr3_aa: CASSLGSQGTEAFF

d_call: TRBD2
j_call: TRBJ2-7
v_call: TRBV7-2
clone_size: .
cdr3_length: 14
cdr3_nt: TGTGCCAGCAGGACCGTGGGCGGGAGCTACGAGCAGTACTTC
cdr3_aa: CASRTVGGSYEQYF

d_call: .
j_call: TRBJ2-5
v_call: TRBV18
clone_size: once
cdr3_length: 17
cdr3_nt: TGTGCCAGCTCACCCGCGACCTTACCTGCAGCGAGGGAGACCCAGTACTTC
cdr3_aa: CASSPATLPAARETQYF

d_call: TRBD1
j_call: TRBJ2-1
v_call: TRBV6-6
clone_size: .
cdr3_length: 15
cdr3_nt: TGTGCCAGCACCCGACCGGGACAGGGGGGCCATGAGCAGTTCTTC
cdr3_aa: CASTRPGQGGHEQFF

d_call: TRBD1
j_call: TRBJ1-4
v_call: TRBV5-1
clone_size: .
cdr3_length: 16
cdr3_nt: TGCGCCAGCAGCTTGGCCACGGGACAGGGTTGGGAAAAACTGTTTTTT
cdr3_aa: CASSLATGQGWEKLFF

d_call: .
j_call: TRBJ2-3
v_call: TRBV7-2
clone_size: .
cdr3_length: 15
cdr3_nt: TGTGCCAGCAGCTTAGAGGCCCTAGGCACAGATACGCAGTATTTT
cdr3_aa: CASSLEALGTDTQYF

d_call: TRBD1
j_call: TRBJ2-3
v_call: TRBV13
clone_size: .
cdr3_length: 12
cdr3_nt: TGTGCCAGCAGTCAGACAGGGGATACGCAGTATTTT
cdr3_aa: CASSQTGDTQYF

d_call: .
j_call: TRBJ2-2
v_call: TRBV5-4
clone_size: .
cdr3_length: 15
cdr3_nt: TGTGCCAGCAGCTGGGGCCGAACGAACACCGGGGAGCTGTTTTTT
cdr3_aa: CASSWGRTNTGELFF

d_call: TRBD1
j_call: TRBJ1-2
v_call: TRBV6-5
clone_size: .
cdr3_length: 14
cdr3_nt: TGTGCCAGCAGCCGTCCCGGGACAGGGTCCCGCTACACCTTC
cdr3_aa: CASSRPGTGSRYTF

d_call: TRBD1
j_call: TRBJ1-2
v_call: TRBV6-6
clone_size: .
cdr3_length: 16
cdr3_nt: TGTGCCAGCAGTTACTCACGGACAGGGGGGCTTTATGGCTACACCTTC
cdr3_aa: CASSYSRTGGLYGYTF

d_call: .
j_call: TRBJ1-1
v_call: TRBV5-1
clone_size: .
cdr3_length: 15
cdr3_nt: TGCGCCAGCAGCACCTGGCAGGGGTCAGGCACTGAAGCTTTCTTT
cdr3_aa: CASSTWQGSGTEAFF

d_call: .
j_call: TRBJ2-1
v_call: TRBV28
clone_size: .
cdr3_length: 14
cdr3_nt: TGTGCCAGCAGCCCGGGGAGCTCCTACAATGAGCAGTTCTTC
cdr3_aa: CASSPGSSYNEQFF

d_call: TRBD2
j_call: TRBJ2-1
v_call: TRBV5-1
clone_size: .
cdr3_length: 15
cdr3_nt: TGCGCCAGCAGCCCACTAGCGGGAGGATACAATGAGCAGTTCTTC
cdr3_aa: CASSPLAGGYNEQFF

d_call: .
j_call: TRBJ1-1
v_call: TRBV10-2
clone_size: .
cdr3_length: 15
cdr3_nt: TGCGCCAGCAGCGGAGGGGCGGCGGGAAACACTGAAGCTTTCTTT
cdr3_aa: CASSGGAAGNTEAFF